These 32 T cell receptor beta chains came from one sample sequenced in a study of T cell responses to AZD1222 COVID-19 vaccine. Only in-frame clones appear in the TCRdb table, and some are missing; sequencing was by immunoSEQ multiplex PCR. This table has some 150,000 clones, 90% to 95% appearing once. Sequenced here: peripheral blood, sampled 28 days after the second AZD1222 dose. These receptors all stem from an adult who received the AZD1222 COVID-19 vaccine.

The table lists this clone with a few counts. The chain joins TRBV5-1 to TRBJ1-2, with a tentative D call TRBD1 (6 bases). Germline V CDR1 and CDR2: SGHRS, YFSETQ. V lost 2 bases to trimming and J lost 7 bases, with 15 bases between them. There are 14 residues in the CDR3. In DNA form, the CDR3 reads TGCGCCAGCAGCTTTGAATTGGGGGGCTCTGGCTACACCTTC. Amino acids: CASSFELGGSGYTF.

The chain links TRBV9 to TRBJ2-7; D call uncertain. Trimming shortened V by 4 bases and J by 4 bases, and 9 bases separated the two germline ends. The germline V gene has CDR1 SGDLS and CDR2 YYNGEE. The CDR3 is 12 residues long. The CDR3 nucleotides read TGTGCCAGCAGCTCTAACCTATACGAGCAGTACTTC. It is translated as CASSSNLYEQYF.

This clone was seen just once. This chain connects TRBV5-1 to TRBJ2-2; TRBD1 matches 9 bases. The CDR3 is made up of 15 amino acids. The junction had 9 bases not matched to a gene; V was cut back by 9 bases and J by 3 bases. The germline gives CDR1 SGHRS, CDR2 YFSETQ. The CDR3 region has the DNA TGCGCCACAACCCATAGGACAGGGGACACCGGGGAGCTGTTTTTT. It encodes CATTHRTGDTGELFF.

This clone was seen just once. The gene calls are TRBV6-5 and TRBJ2-2; 9 bases align to TRBD2. The V and J ends lost 6 bases and 4 bases, in that order; junction bases with no gene match: 3. The CDR3 length is 14 residues. Germline CDR1 MNHEY, CDR2 SVGAGI. The CDR3 region is CASRGLATTGELFF. In DNA form, the CDR3 reads TGTGCCAGCAGGGGACTAGCAACCACCGGGGAGCTGTTTTTT.

This chain uses TRBV3-1 (or the pseudogene TRBV3-2) with TRBJ1-2; 7 bases map to TRBD1. After removal of 4 bases from V and 2 bases from J, the junction contained 7 bases not matched to a gene. This CDR3 spans 15 amino acids. The germline CDR1 and CDR2 sequences are LGHDT and YNNKEL (reference sequence). As DNA, the CDR3 is TGTGCCAGCAGCCGCACAGGGGAATGGAACTATGGCTACACCTTC. As protein: CASSRTGEWNYGYTF.

V and J are TRBV6-5 and TRBJ1-1, with D hard to call. CDR1 is MNHEY and CDR2 is SVGAGI in the germline V gene. The CDR3 runs to 12 residues. Between the trimmed V and J ends, which lost 8 bases and 1 base, there was a span of 8 bases. The CDR3 DNA sequence: TGTGCCAGCTCGGAGGGGAACACTGAAGCTTTCTTT. This gives the protein CASSEGNTEAFF.

This chain links TRBV3-1 (or the pseudogene TRBV3-2) with TRBJ2-7; D tentatively fits TRBD1 or TRBD2 (5 bases each). This CDR3 has 15 amino acids. With 2 bases removed from V and 2 bases from J, the gap between germline ends came to 13 bases. Germline assignment: CDR1 LGHDT and CDR2 YNNKEL (reference sequence). The CDR3 reads CASSQFEGTAYEQYF. The CDR3 DNA reads as TGTGCCAGCAGCCAATTCGAGGGGACCGCCTACGAGCAGTACTTC.

The rearrangement joins TRBV12-3 or TRBV12-4 to TRBJ2-7; D not certain. The CDR3 covers 11 residues. V was trimmed by 6 bases and J by 4 bases, leaving 7 bases between them. DNA for the CDR3: TGTGCCAGCAGCCGATTATACGAGCAGTACTTC. Translating gives CASSRLYEQYF.

In regard to this clone: This sample includes further DNA sequences coding for the same CDR3. The chain is built from TRBV6-5 and TRBJ2-1; D may be TRBD2 (5 bases). The CDR3 has 15 residues. Germline CDR1 reads MNHEY; CDR2 reads SVGAGI. The germline V and J ends were trimmed by 4 bases and 2 bases, with 12 bases remaining between them. In DNA, the CDR3 is TGTGCCAGCAGTTCCCGACGGGGTGCCTACAATGAGCAGTTCTTC. Protein product: CASSSRRGAYNEQFF.

This chain joins TRBV10-3 and TRBJ2-7; tentative D call: TRBD2 (7 bases). Germline V gives CDR1 ENHRY, CDR2 SYGVKD. V lost 6 bases, J lost 6 bases, and 12 bases lay in between. The CDR3 is 12 amino acids. The CDR3, as DNA: TGTGCCATCAGCGAGGGGGGGGTCGAGCAGTACTTC. Its protein product is CAISEGGVEQYF.

The table lists this clone with a count of one. This chain links TRBV5-6 with TRBJ2-7; 11 bases align to TRBD2. Germline V lookup: CDR1 SGHDT, CDR2 YYEEEE. V lost 3 bases to trimming and J lost 3 bases; unmatched junction nucleotides: 5. CDR3 length equals 15 residues. The CDR3 sequence: CASSSPGTSGYEQYF. CDR3 nucleotide sequence: TGTGCCAGCAGCTCACCCGGGACTAGCGGCTACGAGCAGTACTTC. The whole variable domain, remainder taken from reference TRBV5-6 and TRBJ2-7, is DAGVTQSPTHLIKTRGQQVTLRCSPKSGHDTVSWYQQALGQGPQFIFQYYEEEERQRGNFPDRFSGHQFPNYSSELNVNALLLGDSALYLCASSSPGTSGYEQYFGPGTRLTVT.

This clone was counted a single time. V usage is TRBV19 and J usage is TRBJ1-1, with 9 positions matching TRBD1. CDR3 length equals 15 residues. Germline loops: CDR1 LNHDA, CDR2 SQIVND (reference sequence). The V and J ends lost 5 bases and 4 bases, in that order; junction bases with no gene match: 8. The CDR3 here is CASSLPGTGSTEAFF. The CDR3 region has the DNA TGTGCCAGTAGTCTCCCCGGGACAGGGAGCACTGAAGCTTTCTTT. The variable domain in full, completed from reference TRBV19 and TRBJ1-1, reads DGGITQSPKYLFRKEGQNVTLSCEQNLNHDAMYWYRQDPGQGLRLIYYSQIVNDFQKGDIAEGYSVSREKKESFPLTVTSAQKNPTAFYLCASSLPGTGSTEAFFGQGTRLTVV.

This clone has only one observation. The gene calls are TRBV5-1 and TRBJ2-3; 7 bases align to TRBD2. Trimming took 4 bases from V and 0 from J; bases not matched to a gene: 8. The germline CDR1 and CDR2 sequences are SGHRS and YFSETQ. CDR3 size: 16 residues. The CDR3 is CASSLGLSGSTDTQYF. CDR3 in DNA: TGCGCCAGCAGCCTGGGACTAAGCGGTAGCACAGATACGCAGTATTTT.

The chain recombines TRBV11-3 with TRBJ2-2; D unresolved. This CDR3 has 16 amino acids. CDR1 and CDR2 from the germline V gene are SGHNT and YENEEA. The ends were cut back, 0 bases at V and 0 bases at J, with 8 bases in the middle. The CDR3 sequence: CASSLDGYANTGELFF. The CDR3 region has the DNA TGTGCCAGCAGCTTAGATGGGTACGCGAACACCGGGGAGCTGTTTTTT.

V is TRBV18 and J is TRBJ1-4; no firm D call. With 0 bases removed from V and 7 bases from J, the gap between germline ends came to 9 bases. The CDR3 consists of 14 residues. CDR1 and CDR2 from the germline V gene are KGHSH and LQKENI. The CDR3 sequence: CASSPPSGSEKLFF. CDR3 coding DNA: TGTGCCAGCTCACCACCGTCTGGAAGTGAAAAACTGTTTTTT.

This chain joins TRBV7-6 and TRBJ2-7; no clear D. Germline-derived CDR1 and CDR2 are SGHVS and FNYEAQ. The CDR3 covers 13 residues. The V gene lost 0 bases and the J gene lost 6 bases, with 9 bases spanning the gap. CDR3: CASSLASSIEQYF. The CDR3 DNA reads as TGTGCCAGCAGCTTAGCGTCGTCCATCGAGCAGTACTTC.

This chain connects TRBV30 to TRBJ2-2; perhaps TRBD1 as D (6 bases). V was cut by 0 bases and J by 4 bases, with 12 bases left in between. The CDR3 sequence is 15 residues long. CDR1 GTSNPN and CDR2 SVGIG come from the germline V gene (reference sequence). CDR3 nucleotide sequence: TGTGCCTGGAGTGTAAGGGGGATTCGCACCGGGGAGCTGTTTTTT. Protein product: CAWSVRGIRTGELFF.

The rearrangement uses TRBV7-2 and TRBJ1-4, with a possible D match to TRBD1 (6 bases). The CDR3 covers 15 residues. Germline CDR1 reads SGHTA; CDR2 reads FQGNSA. Trimming stripped 1 base from V and 10 bases from J, with 16 bases between. CDR3 sequence: CASSLEVRGLGKLFF. The CDR3 coding sequence is TGTGCCAGCAGCTTAGAGGTCAGGGGCTTAGGAAAACTGTTTTTT.

The chain employs TRBV5-8 and TRBJ2-2; no reliable D call. There are 13 residues in the CDR3. Germline CDR1 reads SGHTS; CDR2 reads YDEGEE. Trimming shortened V by 1 base and J by 5 bases, and 6 bases separated the two germline ends. Written as DNA, the CDR3 is TGTGCCAGCAGCTTGCCCCCGACCGGGGAGCTGTTTTTT. Amino acid sequence: CASSLPPTGELFF.

The chain has TRBV12-3 or TRBV12-4 and TRBJ1-1; 8 nucleotides agree with TRBD1. The length of the CDR3 is 12 residues. With V trimmed by 11 bases and J by 5 bases, 7 bases remained unmatched. Here the CDR3 DNA reads TGTGCCGGGAGGACAGGGTTAACTGAAGCTTTCTTT. It yields the protein CAGRTGLTEAFF.

The genes are TRBV5-6 and TRBJ2-1; no clear D. The CDR3 length is 16 residues. The V and J ends lost 0 bases and 8 bases respectively, with 18 bases between them. Germline values: CDR1 SGHDT, CDR2 YYEEEE. The CDR3 here is CASSLVIWLHIDEQFF. The CDR3 coding sequence is TGTGCCAGCAGCTTGGTGATTTGGCTACACATCGATGAGCAGTTCTTC. The whole variable domain, remainder taken from reference TRBV5-6 and TRBJ2-1, is DAGVTQSPTHLIKTRGQQVTLRCSPKSGHDTVSWYQQALGQGPQFIFQYYEEEERQRGNFPDRFSGHQFPNYSSELNVNALLLGDSALYLCASSLVIWLHIDEQFFGPGTRLTVL.

Regarding this clone: This specimen includes other DNA sequences encoding the same CDR3. The chain combines TRBV18 with TRBJ1-1; D not certain. CDR3 length equals 14 residues. Trimming removed 6 bases from V and 0 bases from J, with 11 bases in between. Germline values: CDR1 KGHSH, CDR2 LQKENI. CDR3 residues: CASSPRGLNTEAFF. DNA for the CDR3: TGTGCCAGCTCGCCCCGGGGATTGAACACTGAAGCTTTCTTT.

This sequence joins TRBV27 and TRBJ1-6; D is uncertain. The germline gives CDR1 MNHEY, CDR2 SMNVEV (reference sequence). This CDR3 is built from 16 residues. V dropped 8 bases and J dropped 0 bases, with 14 bases sitting between them. The CDR3 protein is CASSERAHSYNSPLHF. As DNA, the CDR3 is TGTGCCAGCTCAGAGAGGGCCCACTCCTATAATTCACCCCTCCACTTT.

This chain uses TRBV18 with TRBJ2-7, with D possibly matching TRBD1 (5 bases). The CDR3 sequence is 14 residues long. V lost 4 bases to trimming and J lost 2 bases, with 12 bases between them. CDR1 and CDR2 from the germline V gene are KGHSH and LQKENI. CDR3 residues: CASSRQGGAYEQYF. The CDR3 bases are TGTGCCAGCTCACGGCAGGGTGGGGCCTACGAGCAGTACTTC. The whole variable domain, remainder taken from reference TRBV18 and TRBJ2-7, is NAGVMQNPRHLVRRRGQEARLRCSPMKGHSHVYWYRQLPEEGLKFMVYLQKENIIDESGMPKERFSAEFPKEGPSILRIQQVVRGDSAAYFCASSRQGGAYEQYFGPGTRLTVT.

V is TRBV4-1 and J is TRBJ2-3, with D possibly TRBD2 on 5 matching bases. V was trimmed by 2 bases and J by 5 bases, leaving 14 bases between them. Germline assignment: CDR1 MGHRA and CDR2 YSYEKL. The CDR3 runs 15 residues. The CDR3 coding sequence is TGCGCCAGCAGCCAAATTAGCGTAATCGGAGATACGCAGTATTTT. Protein product: CASSQISVIGDTQYF.

The V gene is TRBV27, the J gene TRBJ2-7, with a tentative D call TRBD2 (6 bases). Germline V gene data show CDR1 as MNHEY and CDR2 as SMNVEV (reference sequence). Trimming shortened V by 2 bases and J by 4 bases, and 12 bases separated the two germline ends. The CDR3 runs to 14 residues. The CDR3 bases are TGTGCCAGCAGTTTAGGGGGGTTTCCTTACGAGCAGTACTTC. Protein product: CASSLGGFPYEQYF.

The CDR3 sequence: CASIRQSSNQPQHF. The DNA of the CDR3 is TGTGCCAGCATAAGACAGAGTAGCAATCAGCCCCAGCATTTT. The V call is TRBV28, the J call TRBJ1-5, with D possibly being TRBD1 (5 bases). The V and J ends lost 7 bases and 0 bases respectively, with 10 bases between them. This CDR3 contains 14 residues. Germline values: CDR1 MDHEN, CDR2 SYDVKM.

The chain links TRBV4-2 to TRBJ2-3; D is undetermined. This CDR3 spans 16 amino acids. V was shortened by 6 bases and J by 0 bases, with 16 bases between the two germline ends. Germline lookup yields CDR1 LGHNA and CDR2 YNFKEQ. The CDR3 is CASRLTVADSTDTQYF. The CDR3 DNA is TGTGCCAGCAGACTAACGGTTGCGGATAGCACAGATACGCAGTATTTT.

This chain links TRBV6-5 with TRBJ1-2, with 9 bases that match TRBD1. The CDR3 sequence is 14 residues long. Germline CDR1 and CDR2: MNHEY and SVGAGI. Trimming at V came to 6 bases and at J to 3 bases, leaving 5 bases not matched to a gene. Here the CDR3 DNA reads TGTGCCAGCAGCCGGGACAGGGCAGACTATGGCTACACCTTC. It codes for CASSRDRADYGYTF.

The rearrangement links TRBV5-1 to TRBJ1-2; 8 nucleotides line up with TRBD1. The CDR3 runs 13 residues. V lost 7 bases, J lost 5 bases, and 7 bases stayed unmatched. Germline loops: CDR1 SGHRS, CDR2 YFSETQ. This chain's CDR3 is CASSLDRGYGYTF. CDR3 nucleotides: TGCGCCAGCTCCCTCGACAGGGGTTATGGCTACACCTTC.

As for this clone: In the same sample, other DNA sequences code for this CDR3. V is TRBV19 and J is TRBJ2-2; possibly TRBD1 for D (5 bases). Trimming took 3 bases from V and 0 from J, leaving 17 bases between them. Germline-derived CDR1 and CDR2 are LNHDA and SQIVND (reference sequence). The CDR3 covers 18 residues. The CDR3 is CASSIATGILANTGELFF. The CDR3 coding sequence is TGTGCCAGTAGTATCGCTACAGGCATCCTTGCGAACACCGGGGAGCTGTTTTTT. Together with reference TRBV19 and TRBJ2-2, the CDR3 gives the full variable domain: DGGITQSPKYLFRKEGQNVTLSCEQNLNHDAMYWYRQDPGQGLRLIYYSQIVNDFQKGDIAEGYSVSREKKESFPLTVTSAQKNPTAFYLCASSIATGILANTGELFFGEGSRLTVL.

The chain is built from TRBV10-2 and TRBJ2-2, with 9 bases fitting TRBD1. J lost 1 base, V lost 7 bases, and 10 bases had no gene match. The V gene's germline CDR1 is WSHSY and CDR2 SAAADI. The CDR3 consists of 17 residues. CDR3 sequence reads: CASINPPGQGNTGELFF. In DNA, the CDR3 is TGCGCCAGCATCAACCCACCGGGACAGGGGAACACCGGGGAGCTGTTTTTT.